The rows below give T cell receptor beta chains drawn from one sample of a study of T cells in Graves' hyperthyroidism and ophthalmopathy. TCRdb analysed the multiplex PCR reads with MiXCR anew, one entry per CDR3 protein. The repertoire holds hundreds of thousands of distinct CDR3 sequences, with roughly 14% as singletons. The specimen was blood. The receptor source for this set is a man between 18 and 35 years old with Graves' ophthalmopathy. CDR3s include the opening cysteine and the closing phenylalanine or tryptophan. The D gene is left open where the match is weak. For some rows the clone size is stated as once, few or many, or as a class when expanded; others skip it.

>TRBD1|TRBJ2-7|many|TRBV3-1
CASGTGASYEQYF
TGTGCCAGCGGGACAGGGGCATCCTACGAGCAGTACTTC
>.|TRBJ2-7|many|TRBV30
CAWDRGASYEQYF
TGTGCCTGGGACCGTGGGGCGTCCTACGAGCAGTACTTC
>.|TRBJ2-7|many|TRBV5-1
CASSQHDGSYEQYF
TGCGCCAGCAGCCAGCATGATGGCAGCTACGAGCAGTACTTC
>.|TRBJ2-2|many|TRBV11-2
CASSLSDSTGELFF
TGTGCCAGCAGCTTATCCGACAGCACCGGGGAGCTGTTTTTT
>.|TRBJ2-3|.|TRBV5-1
CASSWQGAGSTDTQYF
TGCGCCAGCAGCTGGCAAGGGGCGGGAAGCACAGATACGCAGTATTTT
>.|TRBJ1-4|many|TRBV20-1
CSARHLRMSANEKLFF
TGCAGTGCTAGACACCTGCGGATGAGCGCTAATGAAAAACTGTTTTTT
>TRBD2|TRBJ2-7|many|TRBV3-1
CASSPWPGGTYEQYF
TGTGCCAGCAGCCCGTGGCCGGGGGGGACGTACGAGCAGTACTTC
>TRBD2|TRBJ2-1|many|TRBV20-1
CSARGLAGINEQFF
TGCAGTGCTCGCGGACTAGCGGGGATCAATGAGCAGTTCTTC
>.|TRBJ1-1|.|TRBV30
CAWRQGTTEAFF
TGTGCCTGGAGACAAGGGACCACTGAAGCTTTCTTT
>.|TRBJ2-2|few|TRBV30
CAWRIVNTGELFF
TGTGCCTGGAGAATAGTAAACACCGGGGAGCTGTTTTTT
>.|TRBJ1-2|many|TRBV3-1
CASSQGEEGSGYTF
TGTGCCAGCAGCCAAGGGGAGGAGGGGAGTGGCTACACCTTC
>TRBD1|TRBJ1-5|few|TRBV29-1
CSVGDRDQPQHF
TGCAGCGTTGGGGACAGGGATCAGCCCCAGCATTTT
>TRBD1|TRBJ2-3|many|TRBV6-1
CASSDGQGVETTDTQYF
TGTGCCAGCAGTGACGGACAGGGGGTCGAAACCACAGATACGCAGTATTTT
>.|TRBJ1-3|.|TRBV15
CATSRDRSSGNTIYF
TGTGCCACCAGCAGAGATCGGAGCTCTGGAAACACCATATATTTT
>TRBD1|TRBJ2-1|many|TRBV29-1
CSVKTGQGYNEQFF
TGCAGCGTGAAGACGGGACAGGGCTACAATGAGCAGTTCTTC
>TRBD1|TRBJ2-1|few|TRBV14
CASTPGTGLFNEQFF
TGTGCCAGCACCCCCGGGACAGGCCTCTTCAATGAGCAGTTCTTC
>TRBD2|TRBJ2-1|.|TRBV24-1
CATSDLRSSGIPNEQFF
TGTGCCACCAGTGATCTCCGGTCTAGCGGGATTCCCAATGAGCAGTTCTTC
>TRBD1|TRBJ1-2|many|TRBV5-1
CASSLAQGARDGYTF
TGCGCCAGCAGCTTGGCTCAGGGGGCACGAGATGGCTACACCTTC
>TRBD1|TRBJ1-6|.|TRBV11-1
CASSQTGFSSPLHF
TGTGCCAGCAGCCAGACAGGGTTTTCTTCACCCCTCCACTTT
>.|TRBJ2-7|many|TRBV27
CASSPLGESVYEQYF
TGTGCCAGCAGCCCCCTGGGGGAGTCGGTCTACGAGCAGTACTTC
>.|TRBJ2-5|many|TRBV30
CAWSDEDMGLQETQYF
TGTGCCTGGAGTGATGAGGATATGGGGCTACAAGAGACCCAGTACTTC
>.|TRBJ2-1|.|TRBV5-1
CASSRGHGGYNEQFF
TGCGCCAGCAGCCGGGGACACGGCGGCTACAATGAGCAGTTCTTC
>.|TRBJ2-3|many|TRBV18
CASSPTYSREGHAQYF
TGTGCCAGCTCACCGACCTACTCCCGAGAGGGGCATGCGCAGTATTTT
>.|TRBJ2-1|few|TRBV5-6
CASSLGSGGGYEQFF
TGTGCCAGCAGCTTGGGGTCCGGAGGGGGCTATGAGCAGTTCTTC
>.|TRBJ2-1|many|TRBV7-9
CASSLPGTAGSEQFF
TGTGCCAGCAGCTTGCCCGGGACGGCGGGTTCGGAGCAGTTCTTC
>.|TRBJ2-7|many|TRBV6-2/TRBV6-3
CASSYFPYEQYF
TGTGCCAGCAGTTACTTCCCTTACGAGCAGTACTTC
>TRBD1|TRBJ2-1|many|TRBV30
CAWSVPTGGPYNEQFF
TGTGCCTGGAGTGTACCGACAGGGGGCCCCTACAATGAGCAGTTCTTC
>TRBD2|TRBJ2-3|many|TRBV20-1
CSARTSGRNLADTQYF
TGCAGTGCCCGGACTAGCGGGAGAAACTTGGCAGATACGCAGTATTTT
>.|TRBJ1-6|few|TRBV30
CAWMGPPGAPLHF
TGTGCCTGGATGGGCCCCCCGGGGGCACCCCTCCACTTT
>.|TRBJ1-2|many|TRBV11-2
CASSHNRGIYGYTF
TGTGCCAGCAGTCATAATAGGGGGATCTATGGCTACACCTTC
>.|TRBJ2-3|many|TRBV12-3/TRBV12-4
CASSLDRHTDTQYF
TGTGCCAGCAGTTTAGATCGGCACACAGATACGCAGTATTTT
>TRBD2|TRBJ2-1|few|TRBV11-3
CAIRAGENEQFF
TGTGCGATTCGGGCGGGAGAGAATGAGCAGTTCTTC
>.|TRBJ1-5|many|TRBV30
CAWSNALSNQPQHF
TGTGCCTGGTCGAACGCTCTTAGCAATCAGCCCCAGCATTTT
>TRBD1|TRBJ1-4|few|TRBV12-3/TRBV12-4
CASSDTGAEKLFF
TGTGCCAGCAGTGATACAGGGGCCGAAAAACTGTTTTTT
>.|TRBJ2-1|.|TRBV6-1
CASRLDGYYNEQFF
TGTGCCAGCAGGCTGGACGGTTACTACAATGAGCAGTTCTTC
>.|TRBJ1-5|few|TRBV19
CASSKGLHLQPQHF
TGTGCCAGTAGTAAGGGACTCCATCTCCAGCCCCAGCATTTT
>TRBD1|TRBJ2-7|many|TRBV7-6
CASSLVGSGTGSYEQYF
TGTGCCAGCAGCTTAGTGGGGAGCGGGACAGGGTCCTACGAGCAGTACTTC
>.|TRBJ2-3|.|TRBV27
CASSLLGRTSTDTQYF
TGTGCCAGCAGTTTACTCGGCCGGACTAGCACAGATACGCAGTATTTT
>.|TRBJ2-2|.|TRBV13
CASSSTPGNTGELFF
TGTGCCAGCAGCTCCACCCCGGGAAACACCGGGGAGCTGTTTTTT
>.|TRBJ2-1|many|TRBV12-3/TRBV12-4
CASSFESPGIWGDNEQFF
TGTGCCAGCAGTTTCGAGTCTCCGGGAATTTGGGGGGACAATGAGCAGTTCTTC
>.|TRBJ2-3|.|TRBV9
CASSPRLVSGDTQYF
TGTGCCAGCAGCCCTAGACTAGTTTCGGGAGATACGCAGTATTTT
>TRBD2|TRBJ2-7|few|TRBV5-4
CASSPGLAGGPGAYEQYF
TGTGCCAGCAGCCCGGGACTAGCGGGAGGGCCCGGGGCCTACGAGCAGTACTTC
>.|TRBJ2-1|many|TRBV3-1
CASSQEPRDEQFF
TGTGCCAGCAGCCAAGAACCCAGGGATGAGCAGTTCTTC
>.|TRBJ1-1|.|TRBV4-1
CASSQGSGHLNTEAFF
TGCGCCAGCAGCCAAGGGTCAGGACACTTGAACACTGAAGCTTTCTTT
>.|TRBJ2-7|many|TRBV7-8
CASSFMGTYEQYF
TGTGCCAGCAGCTTTATGGGGACCTACGAGCAGTACTTC
>.|TRBJ1-4|many|TRBV14
CASSHGWTVKGSEKLFF
TGTGCCAGCAGCCATGGTTGGACAGTCAAAGGGAGTGAAAAACTGTTTTTT
>.|TRBJ1-2|many|TRBV10-3
CAISESTNGYTF
TGTGCCATCAGTGAGTCGACGAATGGCTACACCTTC
>.|TRBJ2-7|many|TRBV7-9
CASSEGGQGKSSYEQYF
TGTGCCAGCAGCGAAGGGGGGCAGGGAAAGAGCTCCTACGAGCAGTACTTC
>.|TRBJ1-2|.|TRBV4-1
CASSPPQSYNYGYTF
TGCGCCAGCAGCCCCCCCCAGTCCTATAACTATGGCTACACCTTC
>.|TRBJ1-2|many|TRBV20-1
CSARDRRQGRFGYTF
TGCAGTGCTAGAGATAGGCGTCAGGGGAGGTTTGGCTACACCTTC
>TRBD1|TRBJ1-2|.|TRBV20-1
CSAFPGQDRVYGYTF
TGCAGTGCTTTCCCAGGGCAGGACAGGGTATATGGCTACACCTTC
>TRBD1|TRBJ2-3|few|TRBV12-3/TRBV12-4
CASSWDRGTDTQYF
TGTGCCAGCAGTTGGGACAGGGGAACAGATACGCAGTATTTT